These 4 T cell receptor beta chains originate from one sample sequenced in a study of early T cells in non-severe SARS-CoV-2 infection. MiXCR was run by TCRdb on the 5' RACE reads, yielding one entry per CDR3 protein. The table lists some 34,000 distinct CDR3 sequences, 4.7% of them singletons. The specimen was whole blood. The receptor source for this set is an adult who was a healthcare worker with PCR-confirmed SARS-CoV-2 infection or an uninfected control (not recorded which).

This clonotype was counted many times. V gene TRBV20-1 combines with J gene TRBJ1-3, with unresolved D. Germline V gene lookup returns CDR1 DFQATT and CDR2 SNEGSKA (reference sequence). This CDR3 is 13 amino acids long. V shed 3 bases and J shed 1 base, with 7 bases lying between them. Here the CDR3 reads CSARRVSGNTIYF. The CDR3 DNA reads TGCAGTGCTAGGCGCGTTTCTGGAAACACCATATATTTT.

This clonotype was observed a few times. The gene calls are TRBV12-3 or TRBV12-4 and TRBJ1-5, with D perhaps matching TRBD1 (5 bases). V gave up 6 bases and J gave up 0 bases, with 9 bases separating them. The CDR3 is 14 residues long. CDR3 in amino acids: CASSQTASNQPQHF. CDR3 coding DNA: TGTGCCAGCAGCCAGACAGCTAGCAATCAGCCCCAGCATTTT.

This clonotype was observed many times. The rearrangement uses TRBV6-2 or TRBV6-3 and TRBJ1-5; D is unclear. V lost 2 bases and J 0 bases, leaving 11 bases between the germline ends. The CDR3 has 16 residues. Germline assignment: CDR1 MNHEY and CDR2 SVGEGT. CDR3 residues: CASSYKERYSNQPQHF. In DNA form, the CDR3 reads TGTGCCAGCAGTTACAAGGAGCGTTATAGCAATCAGCCCCAGCATTTT.

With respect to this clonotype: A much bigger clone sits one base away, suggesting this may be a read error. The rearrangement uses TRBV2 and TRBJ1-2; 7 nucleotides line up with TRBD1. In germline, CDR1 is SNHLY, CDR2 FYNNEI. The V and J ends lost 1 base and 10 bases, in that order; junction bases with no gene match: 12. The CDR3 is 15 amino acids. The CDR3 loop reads CASSEGTGMYKAYTF. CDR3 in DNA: TGTGCCAGCAGTGAAGGGACAGGCATGTATAAGGCCTACACCTTC.